This is a list of T cell receptor beta chains from one sample in a study of molecular identifiers for immune sequencing clone quantification. Via MiXCR, TCRdb re-called the PCR reads, giving one row per CDR3 protein. The data hold roughly 320,000 distinct CDR3 sequences, with roughly a quarter observed a single time. What was sequenced was naive CD8+ T cells from blood, with Jurkat cell RNA spiked in. These receptors were taken from a human donor in good health. Some libraries in this study had Jurkat cell RNA spiked in. Both conserved end residues are part of each CDR3. A D gene is named only where the DNA matches it firmly. For some rows the clone size is stated as once, few or many, or as a class when expanded; others skip it.

d_gene,v_gene,abundance,j_gene,CDR3nt,CDR3aa
NA,TRBV4-1,few,TRBJ2-5,TGCGCCAGCAGCCCATGGGTACAACCGGTGAACCCCCAAGAGACCCAGTACTTC,CASSPWVQPVNPQETQYF
TRBD1,TRBV11-3,few,TRBJ2-6,TGTGCCAGCAGCCCAGGGGACAGGGTGAGCGGGGCCAACGTCCTGACTTTC,CASSPGDRVSGANVLTF
TRBD2,TRBV5-1,NA,TRBJ2-5,TGCGCCAGCAGCGACCGACCAGCAGGACTAGCGGGGGATAGAGGAGAGACCCAGTACTTC,CASSDRPAGLAGDRGETQYF
NA,TRBV19,few,TRBJ2-3,TGTGCCAGTAGTAATCCAGCCGAGAGCACAGATACGCAGTATTTT,CASSNPAESTDTQYF
NA,TRBV27,many,TRBJ1-5,TGTGCCAGCAGATTGGCGGGCAATCAGCCCCAGCATTTT,CASRLAGNQPQHF
TRBD2,TRBV5-1,many,TRBJ2-5,TGCGCCAGCAGCTTGGTGGGTAGCGGGATCGAGACCCAGTACTTC,CASSLVGSGIETQYF
NA,TRBV28,few,TRBJ2-2,TGTGCCAGCAGTTTCGGGTCGAACGCCGGGGAGCTGTTTTTT,CASSFGSNAGELFF
TRBD1,TRBV4-1,many,TRBJ1-6,TGCGCCAGCAGCCAAGGAGGACAGGGGGTCTTGGCCCTCCACTTT,CASSQGGQGVLALHF
NA,TRBV9,NA,TRBJ2-7,TGTGCCAGCAGCGTAGATGGACTGCAGGCGTACGAGCAGTACTTC,CASSVDGLQAYEQYF
TRBD1,TRBV5-1,once,TRBJ2-1,TGCGCCGGCAGCTTGGAAGGGACAGGGGGATATGAGCAGTTCTTC,CAGSLEGTGGYEQFF
TRBD2,TRBV7-6,many,TRBJ2-1,TGTGCCAGCAGCCCCCGACTAGCGGGGGGGCCTGAGGATGAGCAGTTCTTC,CASSPRLAGGPEDEQFF
NA,TRBV9,NA,TRBJ2-7,TGTGCCAGCAGCGCCGGATCCACGAGCTCCTACGAGCAGTACTTC,CASSAGSTSSYEQYF
NA,TRBV4-3,few,TRBJ2-3,TGCGCCAGCAGCCAGGCGCCTAATGGGGATACGCAGTATTTT,CASSQAPNGDTQYF
NA,TRBV11-2,NA,TRBJ2-5,TGTGCCAGCAGCTTAGTCAGTCCCGGCAAAGAGACCCAGTACTTC,CASSLVSPGKETQYF
TRBD2,TRBV4-3,NA,TRBJ2-1,TGCGCCAGCAGCCAAGATAGGGGACTAGCGGGGGCGGGATACAATGAGCAGTTCTTC,CASSQDRGLAGAGYNEQFF
TRBD2,TRBV12-3/TRBV12-4,many,TRBJ2-1,TGTGCCAGCAGTTTAGTCGACCCACTAGCGGGGCAATACAATGAGCAGTTCTTC,CASSLVDPLAGQYNEQFF
TRBD2,TRBV4-1,few,TRBJ2-7,TGCGCCAGCAGCCACGGACTAGCGGGGGACGAGCAGTACTTC,CASSHGLAGDEQYF
NA,TRBV4-1,NA,TRBJ1-1,TGCGCCAGCAGCCAAGAACAGGGATCGATTGCTGAAGCTTTCTTT,CASSQEQGSIAEAFF
TRBD2,TRBV4-2,NA,TRBJ2-7,TGTGCCCGCAGCCCAGAGTTAGCGGGAGGGCCTGCGCAGTACTTC,CARSPELAGGPAQYF
NA,TRBV7-2,many,TRBJ1-1,TGTGCCAGCAGCTTCTTCCAGGATGGGGGGACTGAAGCTTTCTTT,CASSFFQDGGTEAFF
TRBD1,TRBV27,few,TRBJ2-3,TGTGCCAGCAGTCTATTCAATACAGGGGCGAATACAGATACGCAGTATTTT,CASSLFNTGANTDTQYF
NA,TRBV7-9,NA,TRBJ1-1,TGTGCCAGCAGCTTAGACTACGGCTCTGAAGCTTTCTTT,CASSLDYGSEAFF